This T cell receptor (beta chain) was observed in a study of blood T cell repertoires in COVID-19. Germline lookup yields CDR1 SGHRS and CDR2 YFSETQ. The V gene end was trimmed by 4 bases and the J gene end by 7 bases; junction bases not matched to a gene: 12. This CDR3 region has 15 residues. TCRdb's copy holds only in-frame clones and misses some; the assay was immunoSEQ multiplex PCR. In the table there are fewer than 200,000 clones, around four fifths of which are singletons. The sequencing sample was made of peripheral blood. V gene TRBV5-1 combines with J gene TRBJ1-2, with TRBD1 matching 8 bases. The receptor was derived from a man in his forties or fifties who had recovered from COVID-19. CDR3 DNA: TGCGCCAGCAGCAGGGGCGGACAGGGAGGAGTTGGCTACACCTTC. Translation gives CASSRGGQGGVGYTF.